This entry lists 19 T cell receptor beta chains sequenced from one sample in a study of blood T cell repertoires in COVID-19. Here immunoSEQ multiplex PCR was the method, and the copy in TCRdb shows in-frame clones only, minus some. Of hundreds of thousands of clones in the sample, roughly 80% were seen once. The sequenced sample was peripheral blood. The source of these receptors is a woman between 35 and 50 years old with active or convalescent COVID-19.

The chain employs TRBV5-8 and TRBJ1-6; 8 nucleotides line up with TRBD1. V gave up 0 bases and J gave up 7 bases; unmatched junction bases: 6. Germline loops: CDR1 SGHTS, CDR2 YDEGEE. The length of the CDR3 is 16 residues. This chain's CDR3 is CASSLGSGQGNSPLHF. CDR3 bases: TGTGCCAGCAGCTTGGGGAGTGGACAGGGAAATTCACCCCTCCACTTT.

V and J are TRBV24-1 and TRBJ2-1; TRBD1 might be the D (6 bases). In germline, CDR1 is KGHDR, CDR2 SFDVKD. The CDR3 consists of 18 residues. Trimming took 3 bases from V and 2 from J, leaving 19 bases between them. CDR3 DNA: TGTGCCACCAGTGATCCAGAGACAGGAACGAACCCCTACAATGAGCAGTTCTTC. Translated: CATSDPETGTNPYNEQFF.

The chain links TRBV12-5 to TRBJ1-4, with a tentative D call TRBD1 (6 bases). V dropped 3 bases and J dropped 5 bases, with 16 bases sitting between them. The germline V gene has CDR1 LGHNT and CDR2 FRNRAP. The CDR3 covers 16 residues. The CDR3 nucleotides are TGTGCTAGTGGTTTCCTGGTACAGGGAGACAATGAAAAACTGTTTTTT. It codes for CASGFLVQGDNEKLFF.

This chain uses TRBV27 with TRBJ2-7, with TRBD1 identical over 9 bases. V shed 4 bases and J 2 bases; nucleotides not matched to a gene: 6. Germline V CDR1 and CDR2: MNHEY, SMNVEV (reference sequence). The CDR3 has 15 amino acids. The CDR3 DNA sequence: TGTGCCAGCAGTTGGATCGGGACAGGGCCCTACGAGCAGTACTTC. It codes for CASSWIGTGPYEQYF.

The chain couples TRBV19 to TRBJ2-3; TRBD2 matches 10 bases. This CDR3 comprises 17 residues. Per the germline V gene, CDR1 is LNHDA and CDR2 is SQIVND (reference sequence). V lost 4 bases, J lost 2 bases, and 9 bases stayed unmatched. DNA for the CDR3: TGTGCCAGTAGTACCAGGACTAGCGGTAAACCCACAGATACGCAGTATTTT. It codes for CASSTRTSGKPTDTQYF.

J is TRBJ2-2 and V is TRBV5-1; possible D gene TRBD1, 5 bases. The CDR3 consists of 16 residues. Trimming cost V 2 bases and J 1 base, with 12 bases left between them. The V gene's germline CDR1 is SGHRS and CDR2 YFSETQ. The CDR3 is CASSFKGPENTGELFF. The DNA of the CDR3 is TGCGCCAGCAGCTTTAAGGGGCCGGAGAACACCGGGGAGCTGTTTTTT.

This clone was seen just once. The rearrangement uses TRBV24-1 and TRBJ2-7, with TRBD1 as a possible D gene (6 bases). The CDR3 totals 13 residues. Germline CDR1 is KGHDR and CDR2 is SFDVKD. The V gene lost 7 bases and the J gene lost 5 bases, with 14 bases spanning the gap. In nucleotides, the CDR3 is TGTGCCACCAGCAGCTCACAGGGCGACGAGCAGTACTTC. This codes for CATSSSQGDEQYF.

V and J are TRBV28 and TRBJ1-1; D is unresolved. The CDR3 is 14 amino acids. The V end was cut by 5 bases, the J end by 1 base, with 11 bases between. The germline gives CDR1 MDHEN, CDR2 SYDVKM. In DNA, the CDR3 is TGTGCCAGCAGTCACGGAGGGCCGAACACTGAAGCTTTCTTT. Protein sequence: CASSHGGPNTEAFF.

The V gene is TRBV10-3, the J gene TRBJ2-7; 8 bases agree with TRBD1. CDR3 length equals 14 residues. V shed 5 bases and J 0 bases; nucleotides not matched to a gene: 3. CDR1 ENHRY and CDR2 SYGVKD come from the germline V gene. In DNA form, the CDR3 reads TGTGCCATCAGTACAGGGGGGAGCTCCTACGAGCAGTACTTC. This gives the protein CAISTGGSSYEQYF.

This clone was seen just once. The chain has TRBV6-5 and TRBJ1-5, with D maybe TRBD1 (5 bases). V gave up 4 bases and J gave up 5 bases, with 15 bases separating them. This CDR3 is built from 15 residues. Germline CDR1 and CDR2: MNHEY and SVGAGI. For the CDR3, the DNA is TGTGCCAGCAGTTTCGGGACTAATAGTCATCAGCCCCAGCATTTT. Residues: CASSFGTNSHQPQHF.

This clone was counted only a few times. This sequence joins TRBV14 and TRBJ2-7; 8 bases line up with TRBD2. CDR3 size: 12 residues. Germline trimming cut 1 base from V and 8 bases from J; bases unmatched to any gene: 1. Germline V gives CDR1 SGHDN, CDR2 FVKESK. CDR3 residues: CASSQGTSKQYF. For the CDR3, the DNA is TGTGCCAGCAGCCAAGGGACTAGCAAGCAGTACTTC.

The chain couples TRBV28 to TRBJ1-3, with a tentative D call TRBD1 (6 bases). V lost 3 bases, J lost 4 bases, and 16 bases lay in between. CDR1 MDHEN and CDR2 SYDVKM come from the germline V gene. This CDR3 has 16 amino acids. The CDR3 reads CASSFPTEGVGNTIYF. DNA for the CDR3: TGTGCCAGCAGTTTCCCGACAGAGGGGGTAGGAAACACCATATATTTT.

This clone was seen a handful of times. This sequence joins TRBV5-1 and TRBJ2-1; 7 nucleotides line up with TRBD2. Germline CDR1 and CDR2: SGHRS and YFSETQ. The CDR3 length is 14 residues. The trim removed 1 base at V and 8 bases at J, leaving 6 bases unmatched. The CDR3 DNA is TGCGCCAGCAGCTTGACTAGCGCGGAAGATGAGCAGTTCTTC. Protein product: CASSLTSAEDEQFF.

The chain employs TRBV7-9 and TRBJ1-1, with D tentatively TRBD1 (5 bases). The CDR3 extends over 14 amino acids. Germline CDR1 is SEHNR and CDR2 is FQNEAQ (reference sequence). V lost 5 bases and J 11 bases, leaving 21 bases between the germline ends. The CDR3 nucleotides read TGTGCCAGCAGCCCCGACGGGGGGGTCTCGCTTGCTTTCTTT. This gives the protein CASSPDGGVSLAFF.

V gene TRBV7-3 combines with J gene TRBJ2-2; unclear D gene. The CDR3 runs 13 residues. Germline CDR1 is SGHTA and CDR2 is FQGTGA. The V end was cut by 6 bases, the J end by 4 bases, with 9 bases between. Here the CDR3 reads CASSNSGTGELFF. In nucleotides, the CDR3 is TGTGCCAGCAGTAACTCAGGCACCGGGGAGCTGTTTTTT.

CDR3 in amino acids: CASSGGTSGRYLTDTQYF. Here the CDR3 DNA reads TGTGCCAGCAGTGGCGGGACTAGCGGGAGGTACTTGACAGATACGCAGTATTTT. The chain uses TRBV6-1 and TRBJ2-3; 15 nucleotides agree with TRBD2. The trim removed 4 bases at V and 3 bases at J, leaving 8 bases unmatched. The CDR3 runs 18 residues. Germline lookup yields CDR1 MNHNS and CDR2 SASEGT.

The chain recombines TRBV9 with TRBJ1-2; 9 bases match TRBD1. The CDR3 runs to 16 residues. Germline trimming cut 4 bases from V and 2 bases from J; bases unmatched to any gene: 9. The germline V gene encodes CDR1 SGDLS and CDR2 YYNGEE. This CDR3 is CASSPWTGAQNYGYTF. Written as DNA, the CDR3 is TGTGCCAGCAGCCCATGGACAGGGGCTCAAAACTATGGCTACACCTTC.

The rearrangement uses TRBV29-1 and TRBJ1-5, with no clear D. CDR1 is SQVTM and CDR2 is ANQGSEA in the germline V gene. This CDR3 has 13 residues. V lost 5 bases and J lost 1, with 9 bases in between. The CDR3 DNA is TGCAGCGTTACCCTCGAGAGCAATCAGCCCCAGCATTTT. It translates to CSVTLESNQPQHF.

The rearrangement links TRBV20-1 to TRBJ2-3; TRBD1 aligns across 9 bases. Looked up from germline, CDR1 is DFQATT and CDR2 is SNEGSKA (reference sequence). The CDR3 loop spans 15 amino acids. V lost 6 bases to trimming and J lost 4 bases; unmatched junction nucleotides: 11. This CDR3 is CSASPGTGSPDTQYF. DNA of the CDR3: TGCAGTGCCAGTCCAGGGACAGGGTCCCCAGATACGCAGTATTTT.